A single sample is the source of the 18 T cell receptor beta chains below, sequenced in a study of T cell responses to AZD1222 COVID-19 vaccine. Measured with immunoSEQ multiplex PCR; TCRdb has only the in-frame clones, and not every one. This sample has around 150,000 clones; around 87% occur once, and the top ten carry about 4.3%. This sample comprised peripheral blood, obtained 28 days after the second AZD1222 dose. The receptor source for this set is an adult who received the AZD1222 COVID-19 vaccine.

The rearrangement joins TRBV4-3 to TRBJ1-3, with unresolved D. Trimming took 1 base from V and 0 from J, leaving 13 bases between them. Looked up from germline, CDR1 is LGHNA and CDR2 is YSLEER. The CDR3 consists of 17 residues. The chain's CDR3 is CASSQVFGGYSGNTIYF. CDR3 DNA sequence: TGCGCCAGCAGCCAAGTATTTGGCGGGTACTCTGGAAACACCATATATTTT.

The chain has TRBV14 and TRBJ1-4, with D tentatively TRBD1 (6 bases). Looked up from germline, CDR1 is SGHDN and CDR2 is FVKESK. The CDR3 has 13 residues. Trimming shortened V by 4 bases and J by 7 bases, and 10 bases separated the two germline ends. CDR3 sequence (DNA): TGTGCCAGCAGCCGAGGGGGGTCTGAAAAACTGTTTTTT. This gives the protein CASSRGGSEKLFF.

The chain links TRBV4-1 to TRBJ1-2; D unclear. CDR1 is MGHRA, CDR2 YSYEKL, per germline. The CDR3 length is 16 residues. V was shortened by 3 bases and J by 3 bases, with 17 bases between the two germline ends. The CDR3 DNA reads as TGCGCCAGCAGCCACGGGGATGCGGCGGAGGACTATGGCTACACCTTC. Translated: CASSHGDAAEDYGYTF.

This sequence joins TRBV24-1 and TRBJ2-1; the match to TRBD2 covers 10 bases. J was trimmed by 4 bases and V by 5 bases; bases with no gene match: 1. Germline lookup yields CDR1 KGHDR and CDR2 SFDVKD. The CDR3 sequence is 14 residues long. DNA for the CDR3: TGTGCCACCAGTGGGACTAGCGGTTACAATGAGCAGTTCTTC. The encoded protein is CATSGTSGYNEQFF.

The chain couples TRBV4-1 to TRBJ2-3; 9 bases fit TRBD2. The CDR3 extends over 15 amino acids. CDR1 and CDR2 (germline): MGHRA, YSYEKL. The J segment lost 2 bases and the V segment lost 3 bases, leaving 3 bases of the junction unmatched. CDR3 loop: CASSQIAGATDTQYF. Here the CDR3 DNA reads TGCGCCAGCAGCCAGATAGCGGGGGCCACAGATACGCAGTATTTT.

Here the CDR3 reads CASTGGSSPLHF. The CDR3 DNA reads TGCGCCAGCACGGGAGGGAGTTCACCCCTCCACTTT. The rearrangement uses TRBV10-1 and TRBJ1-6; D remains ambiguous. V was trimmed by 7 bases and J by 9 bases, leaving 10 bases between them. This CDR3 is 12 amino acids long. Germline loops: CDR1 WNHNN, CDR2 SYGVQD (reference sequence).

The genes are TRBV7-6 and TRBJ1-5; D gene unclear. In germline, CDR1 is SGHVS, CDR2 FNYEAQ. The CDR3 contains 15 residues. The V gene lost 3 bases and the J gene lost 3 bases, with 12 bases spanning the gap. The CDR3 loop is CASSLSGNPNQPQHF. The CDR3 nucleotides read TGTGCCAGCAGCTTGTCAGGAAATCCCAATCAGCCCCAGCATTTT.

This clone came up a few times. The rearrangement uses TRBV19 and TRBJ1-2; D is perhaps TRBD1 (5 bases). CDR3 size: 19 residues. The V and J ends lost 4 bases and 0 bases respectively, with 24 bases between them. Germline V gene lookup returns CDR1 LNHDA and CDR2 SQIVND (reference sequence). The CDR3 loop is CASSTGPTLRAGANYGYTF. DNA for the CDR3: TGTGCCAGTAGTACAGGGCCAACCCTAAGGGCTGGGGCTAACTATGGCTACACCTTC.

The chain couples TRBV24-1 to TRBJ2-2; no reliable D call. The CDR3 runs 13 residues. The V gene's germline CDR1 is KGHDR and CDR2 SFDVKD. The ends were cut back, 5 bases at V and 2 bases at J, with 5 bases in the middle. For the CDR3, the DNA is TGTGCCACCAGTGCGAGAAACACCGGGGAGCTGTTTTTT. This sequence encodes CATSARNTGELFF.

The V and J genes are TRBV6-5 and TRBJ1-2, with D unclear. Germline CDR1 is MNHEY and CDR2 is SVGAGI. The CDR3 length is 14 residues. Between the trimmed V and J ends, which lost 3 bases and 4 bases, there was a span of 12 bases. The CDR3 is CASSYLEVGYGYTF. The CDR3 nucleotides are TGTGCCAGCAGTTATTTAGAGGTTGGCTATGGCTACACCTTC.

This rearrangement joins TRBV12-3 or TRBV12-4 to TRBJ1-2; D ambiguous. V gave up 1 base and J gave up 5 bases, with 8 bases separating them. The CDR3 has 13 amino acids. The chain's CDR3 is CASSLGLVYGYTF. In DNA form, the CDR3 reads TGTGCCAGCAGTTTAGGACTGGTGTATGGCTACACCTTC.

The chain employs TRBV14 and TRBJ1-3, with a weak D call TRBD1 (6 bases). The germline V gene has CDR1 SGHDN and CDR2 FVKESK. This CDR3 contains 16 residues. The V end lost 1 base, the J end lost 4 bases, and 14 bases lay between the germline ends. The CDR3 loop is CASSQVGGGRGNTIYF. For the CDR3, the DNA is TGTGCCAGCAGCCAAGTGGGAGGGGGAAGAGGAAACACCATATATTTT. Full variable domain (rest looked up from reference TRBV14 and TRBJ1-3): EAGVTQFPSHSVIEKGQTVTLRCDPISGHDNLYWYRRVMGKEIKFLLHFVKESKQDESGMPNNRFLAERTGGTYSTLKVQPAELEDSGVYFCASSQVGGGRGNTIYFGEGSWLTVV.

V is TRBV12-5 and J is TRBJ2-1; possible D gene TRBD2, 5 bases. The CDR3 is made up of 14 amino acids. The V gene's germline CDR1 is LGHNT and CDR2 FRNRAP. Deletions cut 1 base from V and 10 bases from J, with 14 bases between. CDR3 protein: CASGLAEASQEQFF. The CDR3 DNA is TGTGCTAGTGGTTTGGCCGAGGCTAGCCAAGAGCAGTTCTTC.

The rearrangement uses TRBV7-3 and TRBJ2-7, with D possibly TRBD1 on 5 matching bases. Trimming took off 5 bases at V and 1 base at J, with 9 bases between the two ends. Germline values: CDR1 SGHTA, CDR2 FQGTGA. The CDR3 loop spans 13 amino acids. The CDR3 DNA is TGTGCCAGCAGCCTACAGGATTCCTACGAGCAGTACTTC. Translated, it gives CASSLQDSYEQYF.

The chain combines TRBV5-4 with TRBJ2-3, with 13 bases lining up with TRBD2. Germline V gene data show CDR1 as SGHNT and CDR2 as YYREEE (reference sequence). This CDR3 spans 14 amino acids. J gave up 8 bases and V 0 bases, and 0 bases lay outside the gene matches. In DNA, the CDR3 is TGTGCCAGCAGCTTGGGACTAGCGGGGGGTACGCAGTATTTT. This translates into CASSLGLAGGTQYF.

V gene TRBV27 combines with J gene TRBJ2-3; D remains unclear. CDR1 is MNHEY, CDR2 SMNVEV, per germline (reference sequence). Trimming left V 5 bases short and J 4 bases short, with 13 bases between. The length of the CDR3 is 14 residues. The CDR3 sequence is CASSTLGVADTQYF. The DNA for the CDR3 is TGTGCCAGCAGTACCCTAGGAGTCGCAGATACGCAGTATTTT.

The chain is built from TRBV4-1 and TRBJ2-2; D not certain. Germline loops: CDR1 MGHRA, CDR2 YSYEKL. With 1 base removed from V and 0 bases from J, the gap between germline ends came to 6 bases. The CDR3 covers 15 residues. CDR3 amino acids: CASSQGRPNTGELFF. The CDR3, as DNA: TGCGCCAGCAGCCAAGGGCGTCCGAACACCGGGGAGCTGTTTTTT.

The count of this clone is one. The rearrangement joins TRBV4-1 to TRBJ2-2, with 10 bases matching TRBD1. The V and J ends lost 1 base and 5 bases, in that order; junction bases with no gene match: 7. Germline CDR1 MGHRA, CDR2 YSYEKL. CDR3 length: 17 amino acids. This chain's CDR3 is CASSQGVGTGETGELFF. CDR3 DNA sequence: TGCGCCAGCAGCCAAGGGGTTGGGACAGGGGAGACCGGGGAGCTGTTTTTT.